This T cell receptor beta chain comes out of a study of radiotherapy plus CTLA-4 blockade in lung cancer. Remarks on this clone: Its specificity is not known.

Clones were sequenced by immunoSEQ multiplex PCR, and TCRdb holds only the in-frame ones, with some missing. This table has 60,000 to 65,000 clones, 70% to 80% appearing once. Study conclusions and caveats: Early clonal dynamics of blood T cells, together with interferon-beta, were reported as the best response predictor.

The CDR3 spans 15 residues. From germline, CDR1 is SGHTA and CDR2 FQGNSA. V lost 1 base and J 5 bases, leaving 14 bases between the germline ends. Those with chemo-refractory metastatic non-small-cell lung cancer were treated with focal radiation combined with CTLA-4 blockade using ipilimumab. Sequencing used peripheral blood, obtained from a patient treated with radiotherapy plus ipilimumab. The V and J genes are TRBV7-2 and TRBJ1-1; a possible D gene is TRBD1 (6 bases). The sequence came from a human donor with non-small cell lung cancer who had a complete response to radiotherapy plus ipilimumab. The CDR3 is CASSLELRGNTEAFF. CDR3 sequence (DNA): TGTGCCAGCAGCTTAGAGCTGAGGGGGAATACTGAAGCTTTCTTT.